The 15 T cell receptor beta chains reported below all come from one sample, sequenced in a study of vaccination and CD4 T cells after COVID-19 (dated 2022 in TCRdb). Preparation of the library involved PCR. The instrument given in TCRdb is Illumina iSeq 100. The public reads were run again by TCRdb, first through fastp at Q25 and then through MiXCR, and only productive beta chains were kept. Rows are unified per CDR3 protein, each entry keeping the most common DNA and genes. The sample includes some 21,000 distinct CDR3 sequences, with around 58% observed a single time. The top ten clones comprise less than 1.5% of the sample. Material: CD4+ T cells from blood, obtained before SARS-CoV-2 vaccination. The receptor source for this set is a human donor who had recovered from COVID-19.

The chain has TRBV12-3 or TRBV12-4 and TRBJ1-2, with D unclear. There are 10 residues in the CDR3. V lost 6 bases to trimming and J lost 6 bases, with 5 bases between them. The CDR3: CASSLHGYTF. Here the CDR3 DNA reads TGTGCCAGCAGCCTACATGGCTACACCTTC.

The rearrangement links TRBV5-4 to TRBJ1-2, with a weak D call TRBD1 (5 bases). V lost 2 bases, J lost 3 bases, and 11 bases lay in between. Germline CDR1 and CDR2: SGHNT and YYREEE (reference sequence). The CDR3 loop spans 14 amino acids. DNA for the CDR3: TGTGCCAGCAGCTTTGGGGGGAGGGACTATGGCTACACCTTC. Its translation: CASSFGGRDYGYTF.

The chain uses TRBV7-8 and TRBJ2-7; 7 nucleotides agree with TRBD2. V gave up 0 bases and J gave up 4 bases; unmatched junction bases: 9. Looked up from germline, CDR1 is SGHVS and CDR2 is FQNEAQ. The CDR3 sequence is 16 residues long. CDR3 in amino acids: CASSLAGKGREYEQYF. In DNA, the CDR3 is TGTGCCAGCAGCTTAGCGGGGAAGGGGAGGGAGTACGAGCAGTACTTC.

The chain is built from TRBV6-2 or TRBV6-3 and TRBJ1-2; TRBD1 matches at 10 bases. Germline V gene sequence: CDR1 MNHEY, CDR2 SVGEGT. With 4 bases clipped from V and 4 bases from J, the junction kept 21 bases outside the gene matches. The CDR3 consists of 20 residues. Here the CDR3 DNA reads TGTGCCAGCAGTTTCCGGGACAGGGGCCGCTCGGGGGGTCGGAGCTATGGCTACACCTTC. Amino acid sequence: CASSFRDRGRSGGRSYGYTF.

The chain recombines TRBV6-2 or TRBV6-3 with TRBJ2-2, with 9 bases that match TRBD1. J lost 1 base, V lost 7 bases, and 4 bases had no gene match. Germline CDR1 MNHEY, CDR2 SVGEGT. This CDR3 comprises 15 residues. As DNA, the CDR3 is TGTGCCAGCACCACAGGGGGCCGGAACACCGGGGAGCTGTTTTTT. This encodes CASTTGGRNTGELFF.

The chain's CDR3 is CASSQDDQAGHQPQHF. The CDR3 DNA is TGTGCCAGCAGCCAAGATGATCAAGCAGGGCATCAGCCCCAGCATTTT. V gene TRBV4-2 combines with J gene TRBJ1-5; D possibly corresponds to TRBD1 (5 bases). Trimming shortened V by 0 bases and J by 5 bases, and 14 bases separated the two germline ends. Germline CDR1 and CDR2: LGHNA and YNFKEQ. This CDR3 region has 16 residues.

The CDR3 bases are TGTGCCAGCAGCCTAGGGGGGGGCTCTGGGGCCAACGTCCTGACTTTC. Translating gives CASSLGGGSGANVLTF. The gene calls are TRBV7-3 and TRBJ2-6; D perhaps matches TRBD2 (7 bases). The V gene lost 5 bases and the J gene lost 0 bases, with 11 bases spanning the gap. The V gene's germline CDR1 is SGHTA and CDR2 FQGTGA. CDR3 size: 16 residues.

The chain joins TRBV10-3 to TRBJ2-3; the match to TRBD2 covers 9 bases. Germline V lookup: CDR1 ENHRY, CDR2 SYGVKD. CDR3 size: 14 residues. The V and J ends lost 7 bases and 3 bases, in that order; junction bases with no gene match: 5. The CDR3 reads CAINAGGLTDTQYF. DNA of the CDR3: TGTGCCATCAACGCGGGAGGGCTAACAGATACGCAGTATTTT.

This chain connects TRBV15 to TRBJ2-7; D might be TRBD2 (6 bases). Germline CDR1 and CDR2: LNHNV and YYDKDF (reference sequence). This CDR3 region has 13 residues. Trimming removed 2 bases at V and 3 bases at J, with 8 bases between. CDR3 DNA sequence: TGTGCCACCAGCAGAATTAGCGGCTACGAGCAGTACTTC. Amino acids: CATSRISGYEQYF.

The chain links TRBV6-1 to TRBJ1-1; D gene unclear. From germline, CDR1 is MNHNS and CDR2 SASEGT. With 0 bases removed from V and 6 bases from J, the gap between germline ends came to 11 bases. The CDR3 length is 14 residues. DNA for the CDR3: TGTGCCAGCAGTGAAGCTGGTGCGGCAGCTGAAGCTTTCTTT. It is translated as CASSEAGAAAEAFF.

Remarks on this clonotype: An end of the junction differs from the germline gene, which may be a read error. The J gene is TRBJ2-5, the V gene TRBV2; the match to TRBD2 covers 10 bases. CDR1 and CDR2 (germline): SNHLY, FYNNEI. This CDR3 has 15 residues. The CDR3 DNA reads TGTGCCAGCATTGAACTAGCGGGGTCCCAAGAGACCCAGTACTTC. Protein: CASIELAGSQETQYF.

This clonotype was recorded a few times. J is TRBJ1-1 and V is TRBV11-2; 7 bases map to TRBD1. The J segment lost 3 bases and the V segment lost 4 bases, leaving 11 bases of the junction unmatched. This CDR3 is built from 16 residues. Per the germline V gene, CDR1 is SGHAT and CDR2 is FQNNGV. Here the CDR3 DNA reads TGTGCCAGCAGCTCATTCCTGGGGACAGCCGACACTGAAGCTTTCTTT. Its protein product is CASSSFLGTADTEAFF. Filled out from reference TRBV11-2 and TRBJ1-1, the complete variable domain reads EAGVAQSPRYKIIEKRQSVAFWCNPISGHATLYWYQQILGQGPKLLIQFQNNGVVDDSQLPKDRFSAERLKGVDSTLKIQPAKLEDSAVYLCASSSFLGTADTEAFFGQGTRLTVV.

This chain connects TRBV20-1 to TRBJ2-6; D gene uncertain. Germline values: CDR1 DFQATT, CDR2 SNEGSKA (reference sequence). The CDR3 sequence is 16 residues long. Deletions cut 6 bases from V and 0 bases from J, with 15 bases between. The CDR3 loop reads CSARTQSPSGANVLTF. In DNA form, the CDR3 reads TGCAGTGCACGTACACAATCTCCCTCTGGGGCCAACGTCCTGACTTTC.

The chain uses TRBV6-1 and TRBJ1-1, with D maybe TRBD1 (6 bases). V shed 6 bases and J shed 6 bases, with 26 bases lying between them. The CDR3 is 17 residues long. Germline V lookup: CDR1 MNHNS, CDR2 SASEGT. The CDR3 protein is CASRLIAGFGGAAEAFF. The CDR3, as DNA: TGTGCCAGCAGGCTCATCGCCGGGTTTGGGGGGGCCGCTGAAGCTTTCTTT.

This chain links TRBV28 with TRBJ1-2; D not resolved. Trimming pared 5 bases from V and 7 bases from J, leaving 11 bases between. Germline-derived CDR1 and CDR2 are MDHEN and SYDVKM. This CDR3 is 12 amino acids long. The CDR3 spells CASSLSPRGYTF. CDR3 in DNA: TGTGCCAGCAGTCTCTCCCCGCGTGGCTACACCTTC.